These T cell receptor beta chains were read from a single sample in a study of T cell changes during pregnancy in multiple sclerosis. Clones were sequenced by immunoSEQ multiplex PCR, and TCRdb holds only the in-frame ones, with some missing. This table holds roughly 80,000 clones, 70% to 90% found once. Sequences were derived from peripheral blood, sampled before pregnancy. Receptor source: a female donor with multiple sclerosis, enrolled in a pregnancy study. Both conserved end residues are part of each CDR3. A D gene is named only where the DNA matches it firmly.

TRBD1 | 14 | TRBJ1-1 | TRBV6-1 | TGTGCCAGCAACAAGGACAGGTGGGGCACTGAAGCTTTCTTT | CASNKDRWGTEAFF
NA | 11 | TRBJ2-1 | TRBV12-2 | TGTGCAAGTCGTGCGGGTTCCCGTCAGTTCTTC | CASRAGSRQFF
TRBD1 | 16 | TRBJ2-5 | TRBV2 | TGTGCCAGCAGTGAGGGGATACAGGGGGCGAGGGAGACCCAGTACTTC | CASSEGIQGARETQYF
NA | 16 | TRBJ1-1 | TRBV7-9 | TGTGCCAGCAGCCGCCCGGACAGCCACGAAAAGGTCAAAGCTTTCTTT | CASSRPDSHEKVKAFF
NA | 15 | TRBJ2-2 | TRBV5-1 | TGCGCCAGCAGCTTGAGACAGGTGAACACCGGGGAGCTGTTTTTT | CASSLRQVNTGELFF
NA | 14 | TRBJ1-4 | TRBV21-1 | TGTGCCAGCATCAACAGAAGAATTAATGAAAAACTGTTTTTT | CASINRRINEKLFF
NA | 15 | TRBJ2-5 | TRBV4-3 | TGCGCCAGCAGCCTCGGTCAGGGGGGCGAGGAGACCCAGTACTTC | CASSLGQGGEETQYF
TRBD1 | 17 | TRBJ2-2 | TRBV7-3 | TGTGCCAGCAGCTCGGAGCCGGGGACAGGGAACACCGGGGAGCTGTTTTTT | CASSSEPGTGNTGELFF
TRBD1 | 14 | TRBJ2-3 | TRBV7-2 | TGTGCCAGCAGCCCGACAGGGCGCACGGATACGCAGTATTTT | CASSPTGRTDTQYF
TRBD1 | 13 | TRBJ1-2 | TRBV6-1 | TGTGCCAGCAGTGGACAGGGGCGTTTTGGCTACACCTTC | CASSGQGRFGYTF
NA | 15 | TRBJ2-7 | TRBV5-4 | TGTGCCAGCAGCTTGTTTGGGGGAGGCGGCTACGAGCAGTACTTC | CASSLFGGGGYEQYF
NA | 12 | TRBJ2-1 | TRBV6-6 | TGTGCCAGCAGTCCCCGGGACAATGAGCAGTTCTTC | CASSPRDNEQFF
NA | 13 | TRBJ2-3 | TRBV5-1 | TGCGCCAGCAGCCCGGGGGGCCCAGATACGCAGTATTTT | CASSPGGPDTQYF
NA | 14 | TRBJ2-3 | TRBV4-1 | TGCGCCAGCAGCCACCCGAGGAGCACAGATACGCAGTATTTT | CASSHPRSTDTQYF
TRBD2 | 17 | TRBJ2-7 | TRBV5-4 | TGTGCCAGCAGCTTGGGCCCTTTGACTAGCCCTGGGTACGAGCAGTACTTC | CASSLGPLTSPGYEQYF
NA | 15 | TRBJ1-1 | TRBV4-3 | TGCGCCAGCAGCCCTTCGGACACCTGGAACACTGAAGCTTTCTTT | CASSPSDTWNTEAFF
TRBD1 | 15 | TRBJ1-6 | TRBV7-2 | TGTGCCAGCACCAAAGGGGGACAGCTAAATTCACCCCTCCACTTT | CASTKGGQLNSPLHF
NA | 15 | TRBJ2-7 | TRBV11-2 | TGTGCCAGCAGCCCTATGCGGGGCCCCTCCTACGAGCAGTACTTC | CASSPMRGPSYEQYF
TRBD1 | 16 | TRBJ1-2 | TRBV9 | TGTGCCAGCAGCCCGCAACAGGGGGCGATACCTTATGGCTACACCTTC | CASSPQQGAIPYGYTF
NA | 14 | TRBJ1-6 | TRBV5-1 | TGCGCCAGCAGCTTGTGGGGGGGCAATTCACCCCTCCACTTT | CASSLWGGNSPLHF